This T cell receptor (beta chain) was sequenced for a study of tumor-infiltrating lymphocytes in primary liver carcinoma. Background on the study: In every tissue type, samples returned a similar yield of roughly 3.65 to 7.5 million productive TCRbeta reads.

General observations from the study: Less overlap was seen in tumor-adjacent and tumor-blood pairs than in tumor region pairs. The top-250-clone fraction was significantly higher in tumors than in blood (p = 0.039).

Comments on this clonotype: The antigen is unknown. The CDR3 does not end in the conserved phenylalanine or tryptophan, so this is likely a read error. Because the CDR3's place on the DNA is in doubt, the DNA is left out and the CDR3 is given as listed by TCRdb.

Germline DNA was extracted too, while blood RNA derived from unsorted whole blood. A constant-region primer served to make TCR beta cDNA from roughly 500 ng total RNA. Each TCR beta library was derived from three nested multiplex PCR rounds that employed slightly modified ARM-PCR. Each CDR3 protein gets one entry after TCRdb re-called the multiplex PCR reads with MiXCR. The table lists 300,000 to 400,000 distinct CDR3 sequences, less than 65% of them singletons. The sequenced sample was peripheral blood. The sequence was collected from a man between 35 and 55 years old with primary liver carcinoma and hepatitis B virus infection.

The CDR3 is CASSLRGSPYEKYL. The chain couples TRBV5-1 to TRBJ2-7. CDR1 and CDR2 (germline): SGHRS, YFSETQ. The CDR3 numbers 14 amino acids, ends counted.